The T cell receptor (beta chain) described here comes from a study of blood T cell repertoires in COVID-19. Study as a whole: Collection of acute and convalescent COVID-19 samples took place in the United States, Italy and Spain. From T cells, B-cell-depleted T cells, or PBMCs came the material, which was cDNA or gDNA.

In the original analysis: From reference gene primer amplification, estimates of nucleated cell counts were derived. Only in-frame clones appear in the TCRdb table, and some are missing; sequencing was by immunoSEQ multiplex PCR. V and J calls plus clone size are reproduced from that table; the DNA served to infer D and trimming. This table holds just over 150,000 clones, about 85% found once. The V gene end was trimmed by 0 bases and the J gene end by 7 bases; junction bases not matched to a gene: 3. In germline, CDR1 is SGHKS, CDR2 YYEKEE (reference sequence). The CDR3 length is 15 residues. The material sequenced was peripheral blood. J is TRBJ1-4 and V is TRBV5-5, with TRBD1 identical over 10 bases. The clonotype comes from a human donor with acute or convalescent COVID-19. The donor label of this sample is uncertain. CDR3 amino acids: CASSLEDRGSEKLFF. CDR3 bases: TGTGCCAGCAGCTTGGAGGACAGGGGGAGTGAAAAACTGTTTTTT. Looking up the rest from reference TRBV5-5 and TRBJ1-4 gives the full variable domain: DAGVTQSPTHLIKTRGQQVTLRCSPISGHKSVSWYQQVLGQGPQFIFQYYEKEERGRGNFPDRFSARQFPNYSSELNVNALLLGDSALYLCASSLEDRGSEKLFFGSGTQLSVL.